This TCR beta chain was recorded in a study of metastatic and nonmetastatic thyroid tumors. About the research overall: Repertoires of blood and of tissue (tumor or nodule) from malignant and benign thyroid patients were compared. Study-wide results and limits: It was reportedly found that TCR beta diversity was significantly higher in malignant thyroid tumors than in benign nodules, a difference seen in both blood and tumor samples.

Germline V gene lookup returns CDR1 SGHAT and CDR2 FQDESV (reference sequence). The CDR3 runs to 13 residues. Between the trimmed V and J ends, which lost 6 bases and 5 bases, there was a span of 11 bases. Every patient underwent thyroid surgery untreated. A remark on this clone: No antigen is known for it.

Original data processing: Using the CDR3 differences seen across clinicopathological groups, the authors built a distant-metastasis classifier for papillary thyroid cancer, which was meant to discriminate distant-metastatic patients. Using MiXCR, TCRdb re-called clones from the PCR reads. TCRdb, not the authors, supplied the V and J calls. Altogether over 30,000 clones are present, 25% to 30% being singletons, with the ten largest covering about 7.2%. The V and J genes are TRBV11-1 and TRBJ1-5; the D is unclear. Sequenced: blood. The source is a female donor with papillary thyroid cancer or a benign thyroid nodule (not recorded which). Some clones in this sample may be carry-over from other donors' samples. CDR3 protein: CASSRTDYQPQHF. The CDR3 coding sequence is TGTGCCAGCAGTCGGACTGACTATCAGCCCCAGCATTTT.